The T cell receptor (beta chain) described here comes from a study of CD8+CD57+ T cells in acquired aplastic anemia. V lost 1 base to trimming and J lost 6 bases; unmatched junction nucleotides: 7. Germline loops: CDR1 SGHTA, CDR2 FQGNSA. This CDR3 comprises 17 residues. Regarding the study as a whole: In common between the patients and the controls were some 29 CD8+ CDR3 sequences.

TCR beta VDJ and CDR3 profiling used genomic DNA as template. Each CDR3 protein gets one entry after TCRdb re-called the reads with MiXCR. Of hundreds of thousands of distinct CDR3 sequences in the sample, 65% to 80% were seen once. Remarks on this clonotype: No antigen is known for it.

The V gene is TRBV7-2, the J gene TRBJ2-1; the match to TRBD1 covers 12 bases. The receptor's source is a human donor in good health, serving as a control. The specimen was sorted CD4+, CD8+, or CD8+CD57+ T cells (not recorded which) from PBMCs. In DNA form, the CDR3 reads TGTGCCAGCAGCTTAGTTCGGGGGACAGGGGGCGCCAATGAGCAGTTCTTC. This gives the protein CASSLVRGTGGANEQFF.